Detailed here is one T cell receptor beta chain. Its antigen is not known. Investigators prepared the TCR beta libraries by applying iRepertoire HTBI primers and Arm-PCR of CDR3 regions. Via MiXCR, TCRdb re-called the multiplex PCR reads, giving one row per CDR3 protein. Seen here are hundreds of thousands of distinct CDR3 sequences, roughly 20% observed once, and the top ten hold 6.5% to 8%. This specimen comes from a study of regulatory T cells in long-lasting Graves disease. In the study overall: Persistent cases were those of Graves' disease that involved over 5 years of antithyroid drugs with positive TSH receptor antibodies.

General observations from the study: Persistent Graves' patients showed less TCR diversity than newly diagnosed ones.

Sample time point: persistent/refractory GD, antithyroid drugs over 5 years with positive TRAb. The TCR library used RNA extracted from PBMCs. Into tubes containing EDTA, approximately 9 milliliters of peripheral blood were drawn. The V gene lost 2 bases and the J gene lost 9 bases, with 8 bases spanning the gap. Germline CDR1 and CDR2: SGHVS and FNYEAQ. The CDR3 is 12 residues long. Sequenced here: peripheral blood mononuclear cells (PBMCs), sampled when the disease was refractory, from a patient treated with antithyroid drugs. This rearrangement joins TRBV7-6 to TRBJ1-5, with TRBD1 as a possible D gene (5 bases). This sequence originates from a female donor with Graves disease. The CDR3 DNA reads TGTGCCAGCAGCTTAAGGGGAGGGCCCCAGCATTTT. Amino acid sequence: CASSLRGGPQHF.